This is a list of T cell receptor delta chains from one sample in a study of gamma-delta chains in newborns, infants, children. TCRdb reprocessed the reads using CATT. This table holds under 5,500 delta-chain clones, 5.2% found once. Sequenced sample: blood. Every receptor here comes from a child who was a newborn, infant or young child, either healthy, febrile or measles-vaccinated (not recorded which). The CDR3 runs from the conserved cysteine through the conserved F or W. The D gene is left open where the match is weak. The size of a clone is reported for some rows only, either as once, few or many, or as a class for expanded clones.

v_call	d_call	j_call	clone_size	cdr3_nt	cdr3_aa
TRDV2	-	TRDJ1	medium-sized	TGTGCCTGTGACACCGTTGGAACAGACACCGATAAACTCATCTTT	CACDTVGTDTDKLIF
TRDV2	TRDD3	TRDJ1	medium-sized	TGTGCCTGTGACACCCTACTGGGGGACTTGTACACCGATAAACTCATCTTT	CACDTLLGDLYTDKLIF
TRDV2	TRDD3	TRDJ1	medium-sized	TGTGCCTGTGACACCGTGGCCTATAGTTCTTGGGATACAACCGATAAACTCATCTTT	CACDTVAYSSWDTTDKLIF
TRDV1	-	TRDJ1	medium-sized	TGTGCTCTTGGGGAACGTTTTCCCCTGCACACCGATAAACTCATCTTT	CALGERFPLHTDKLIF
TRAV29/DV5	-	TRDJ1	medium-sized	TGTGCAGCAAACGCGGGGCTACCGGGGGCCTACACCGATAAACTCATCTTT	CAANAGLPGAYTDKLIF
TRDV2	TRDD2	TRDJ1	few	TGTGCCTGTGACGGCCTTCCTACGTCCGGGGATTGGACTGATAAACTCATCTTT	CACDGLPTSGDWTDKLIF
TRDV1	TRDD2	TRDJ1	-	TGTGCTCTTGGGGTCCAAAGCCTTCCTAGAAACGATAGCGATAAACTCATCTTT	CALGVQSLPRNDSDKLIF
TRDV2	TRDD3	TRDJ3	medium-sized	TGTGCCTGTGACACCGTACTGGGGTCCTGGGACACCCGACAGATGTTTTTC	CACDTVLGSWDTRQMFF
TRDV2	TRDD3	TRDJ1	medium-sized	TGTGCCTGTGACTCTATACTGGGGGATACCGACACCGATAAACTCATCTTT	CACDSILGDTDTDKLIF
TRDV2	TRDD3	TRDJ1	few	TGTGCCTGTGGCACACTGGGGGATACCAGCTACGATAAACTCATCTTT	CACGTLGDTSYDKLIF
TRDV2	-	TRDJ1	-	TGTGCCTGTGACACCGTAGGGGGAACGAAGGACACCGATAAACTCATCTTT	CACDTVGGTKDTDKLIF
TRDV1	TRDD3	TRDJ1	-	TGTGCTCTTGGGGAACTAGACCGGTCACTACTGGGGGACCCTAAACTCATCTTT	CALGELDRSLLGDPKLIF
TRDV2	TRDD3	TRDJ3	few	TGTGCCTGTGATCAGGTACTGGGGGATACTCTCTCCTGGGACACCCGACAGATGTTTTTC	CACDQVLGDTLSWDTRQMFF
TRDV1	TRDD3	TRDJ1	few	TGTGCTCTTGGGGAACCCTGGCCCGTGGTGGGGGATACGGGGTTGTACACCGATAAACTCATCTTT	CALGEPWPVVGDTGLYTDKLIF
TRDV2	TRDD3	TRDJ1	medium-sized	TGTGCCTGTGACACCGTCTTTCTGGGGGATAGGACTCTAAATAAACTCATCTTT	CACDTVFLGDRTLNKLIF
TRDV2	TRDD3	TRDJ2	-	TGTGCCTGTGACACTGTATCAACTGGGGGACCGTACGCGACAGCACAACTCTTCTTT	CACDTVSTGGPYATAQLFF